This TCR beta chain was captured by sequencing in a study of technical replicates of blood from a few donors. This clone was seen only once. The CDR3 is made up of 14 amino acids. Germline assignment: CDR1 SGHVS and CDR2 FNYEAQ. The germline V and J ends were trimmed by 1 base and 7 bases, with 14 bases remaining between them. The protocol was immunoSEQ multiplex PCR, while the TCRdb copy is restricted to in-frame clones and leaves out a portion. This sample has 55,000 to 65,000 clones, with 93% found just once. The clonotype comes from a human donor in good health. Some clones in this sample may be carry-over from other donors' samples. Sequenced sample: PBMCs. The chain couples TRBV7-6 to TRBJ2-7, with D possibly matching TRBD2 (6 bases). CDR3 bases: TGTGCCAGCAGCTTAGGGGGGACTCATGGGGAGCAGTACTTC. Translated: CASSLGGTHGEQYF.